This TCR beta chain derives from a study of cytomegalovirus exposure and HLA in healthy donors. Study observations and caveats: Near-uniform donor sequencing depth was presumed by presence/absence analyses. HLA restriction was apparent for most CMV-associated TCR beta chains in a later analysis. For cytomegalovirus status, the classifier reportedly gave diagnoses with high specificity and sensitivity.

The CDR3 sequence is 14 residues long. Trimming cost V 8 bases and J 3 bases; bases outside gene matches: 4. Per germline, CDR1 MNHNS and CDR2 SASEGT. About this clone: Its antigen is unknown.

PCR was performed using 60 Vbeta and 13 Jbeta primers. TCRdb's copy holds only in-frame clones and misses some; the assay was immunoSEQ multiplex PCR. The repertoire has tens of thousands of clones, more than 75% of them found once; the top ten carry roughly an eighth. Sample: PBMCs. The chain recombines TRBV6-1 with TRBJ1-4; 9 bases are shared with TRBD1. This TCR was recovered from a male donor in good health and CMV-seropositive. CDR3 sequence: CASDRGISNEKLFF. Written as DNA, the CDR3 is TGTGCCAGCGACAGGGGGATATCTAATGAAAAACTGTTTTTT.